The 31 T cell receptor beta chains given below trace back to one sample, sequenced in a study of blood T cell repertoires in COVID-19. Measured with immunoSEQ multiplex PCR; TCRdb has only the in-frame clones, and not every one. Of 350,000 to 450,000 clones in the sample, roughly 85% were seen once. Sequenced material: peripheral blood. These receptors all come from a woman aged 18-29 years with acute or convalescent COVID-19.

The rearrangement links TRBV4-1 to TRBJ1-1, with D unresolved. Germline V gene data show CDR1 as MGHRA and CDR2 as YSYEKL. The CDR3 length is 16 residues. V gave up 0 bases and J gave up 3 bases, with 14 bases separating them. The CDR3 DNA sequence: TGCGCCAGCAGCCAAGAAGCTCTCGGAGGAGACACTGAAGCTTTCTTT. Its protein product is CASSQEALGGDTEAFF.

Comment on this clone: This sample also contains other DNA sequences that code for the same CDR3. The chain links TRBV6-5 to TRBJ2-7, with D unclear. Per the germline V gene, CDR1 is MNHEY and CDR2 is SVGAGI. The V end was cut by 0 bases, the J end by 0 bases, with 6 bases between. The CDR3 contains 14 residues. For the CDR3, the DNA is TGTGCCAGCAGTTACTCTGGCGGCTCCTACGAGCAGTACTTC. It yields the protein CASSYSGGSYEQYF.

The chain employs TRBV2 and TRBJ1-2; tentatively, D is TRBD1 (5 bases). CDR3 length: 14 residues. Trimming left V 0 bases short and J 3 bases short, with 8 bases between. The germline V gene encodes CDR1 SNHLY and CDR2 FYNNEI. The CDR3 nucleotides read TGTGCCAGCAGTGAAGCTCCGGGGGACTATGGCTACACCTTC. Protein product: CASSEAPGDYGYTF.

The rearrangement uses TRBV7-9 and TRBJ1-2; D might be TRBD1 (6 bases). Per germline, CDR1 SEHNR and CDR2 FQNEAQ (reference sequence). The V and J ends lost 1 base and 0 bases respectively, with 6 bases between them. The CDR3 length is 14 residues. DNA for the CDR3: TGTGCCAGCAGCTTAGACAGGGCTAACTATGGCTACACCTTC. It encodes CASSLDRANYGYTF.

A few counts support this clone. CDR3 sequence reads: CASSPLPPSGGYNEQFF. CDR3 nucleotide sequence: TGTGCCAGCTCACCCCTACCCCCTAGCGGGGGTTACAATGAGCAGTTCTTC. V and J are TRBV18 and TRBJ2-1, with TRBD2 identical over 10 bases. Losses at the gene ends were 3 bases for V and 4 bases for J; bases not matched to a gene: 9. Germline V gives CDR1 KGHSH, CDR2 LQKENI. The CDR3 is made up of 17 amino acids.

This rearrangement joins TRBV30 to TRBJ2-7, with 7 bases aligning to TRBD1. Germline trimming cut 8 bases from V and 2 bases from J; bases unmatched to any gene: 6. The CDR3 runs to 12 residues. Germline CDR1 and CDR2: GTSNPN and SVGIG (reference sequence). In nucleotides, the CDR3 is TGTGCCGGAAACAGGGGAACCTACGAGCAGTACTTC. Its translation: CAGNRGTYEQYF. The whole variable domain, filled in from reference TRBV30 and TRBJ2-7, reads SQTIHQWPATLVQPVGSPLSLECTVEGTSNPNLYWYRQAAGRGLQLLFYSVGIGQISSEVPQNLSASRPQDRQFILSSKKLLLSDSGFYLCAGNRGTYEQYFGPGTRLTVT.

This clone was detected only a few times. The gene calls are TRBV5-1 and TRBJ2-7; TRBD2 matches 9 bases. The CDR3 sequence is 15 residues long. The V segment lost 3 bases and the J segment 2 bases; nucleotides outside the gene matches: 6. Germline lookup yields CDR1 SGHRS and CDR2 YFSETQ. The CDR3 sequence is CASSSSGTETYEQYF. For the CDR3, the DNA is TGCGCCAGCAGCTCTAGCGGGACCGAAACCTACGAGCAGTACTTC.

The rearrangement joins TRBV15 to TRBJ1-5; D perhaps matches TRBD1 (5 bases). The CDR3 contains 18 residues. Looked up from germline, CDR1 is LNHNV and CDR2 is YYDKDF (reference sequence). Trimming shortened V by 3 bases and J by 2 bases, and 20 bases separated the two germline ends. The CDR3 reads CATSSYLGRRDRNQPQHF. The CDR3 DNA follows: TGTGCCACCAGCAGCTACCTGGGACGGCGGGATCGCAATCAGCCCCAGCATTTT.

The V call is TRBV4-1, the J call TRBJ1-2; perhaps TRBD1 as D (6 bases). Germline-derived CDR1 and CDR2 are MGHRA and YSYEKL. The V and J ends lost 1 base and 7 bases respectively, with 13 bases between them. The CDR3 consists of 14 residues. The CDR3 DNA is TGCGCCAGCAGCCAAGGGACAGCGCCCCTTGGCTACACCTTC. The encoded protein is CASSQGTAPLGYTF.

J is TRBJ2-5 and V is TRBV7-3; 9 bases are shared with TRBD2. Germline V lookup: CDR1 SGHTA, CDR2 FQGTGA. This CDR3 has 15 residues. V dropped 2 bases and J dropped 1; count of bases not matched to a gene: 2. In nucleotides, the CDR3 is TGTGCCAGCAGCTTAGAGCGGGAGGTCCAAGAGACCCAGTACTTC. Amino acid sequence: CASSLEREVQETQYF. Variable domain in full (rest from reference TRBV7-3 and TRBJ2-5): GAGVSQTPSNKVTEKGKYVELRCDPISGHTALYWYRQSLGQGPEFLIYFQGTGAADDSGLPNDRFFAVRPEGSVSTLKIQRTERGDSAVYLCASSLEREVQETQYFGPGTRLLVL.

The rearrangement joins TRBV24-1 to TRBJ2-3; weak D call: TRBD2 (6 bases). CDR1 is KGHDR, CDR2 SFDVKD, per germline. The CDR3 is 16 amino acids. V was cut by 2 bases and J by 2 bases, with 13 bases left in between. The CDR3 sequence: CATSDSTGTYTDTQYF. In nucleotides, the CDR3 is TGTGCCACCAGTGATTCGACCGGGACTTACACAGATACGCAGTATTTT.

This clone was counted ten times or more. The V call is TRBV5-8, the J call TRBJ1-1; 7 bases are a match to TRBD1. Unmatched junction bases numbered 6, after V lost 6 bases and J lost 4 bases. Germline V gene data show CDR1 as SGHTS and CDR2 as YDEGEE. CDR3 length: 13 residues. The CDR3 loop reads CASKTGWVTEAFF. CDR3 nucleotides: TGTGCCAGCAAGACAGGGTGGGTCACTGAAGCTTTCTTT.

The rearrangement links TRBV3-1 (or the pseudogene TRBV3-2) to TRBJ1-5; 8 bases agree with TRBD1. Looked up from germline, CDR1 is LGHDT and CDR2 is YNNKEL (reference sequence). V shed 3 bases and J 5 bases; nucleotides not matched to a gene: 3. This CDR3 is built from 14 residues. The CDR3 spells CASSQTDRDQPQHF. CDR3 in DNA: TGTGCCAGCAGCCAGACGGACAGGGATCAGCCCCAGCATTTT.

This clone was observed a few times. This chain uses TRBV6-6 with TRBJ1-5, with a weak D call TRBD1 (6 bases). Germline V gene sequence: CDR1 MNHNY, CDR2 SVGAGI (reference sequence). V was cut by 8 bases and J by 1 base, with 15 bases left in between. This CDR3 region has 15 residues. Written as DNA, the CDR3 is TGTGCCAGCTCCGGTCGGGGGGGCAGCAATCAGCCCCAGCATTTT. This gives the protein CASSGRGGSNQPQHF.

This CDR3 is CASSLPGGIETQYF. CDR3 nucleotides: TGTGCCAGCAGCTTGCCAGGGGGGATAGAGACCCAGTACTTC. V usage is TRBV11-2 and J usage is TRBJ2-5, with a tentative D call TRBD1 (7 bases). The length of the CDR3 is 14 residues. Deletions cut 3 bases from V and 4 bases from J, with 12 bases between. From germline, CDR1 is SGHAT and CDR2 FQNNGV.

The V and J genes are TRBV28 and TRBJ2-7, with no clear D. With 5 bases removed from V and 7 bases from J, the gap between germline ends came to 15 bases. Looked up from germline, CDR1 is MDHEN and CDR2 is SYDVKM. The CDR3 is made up of 13 amino acids. Written as DNA, the CDR3 is TGTGCCAGCAGTCAAGCCCCCTTGTGGGAGCAGTACTTC. Translating gives CASSQAPLWEQYF.

The chain joins TRBV4-1 to TRBJ2-7; 12 positions match TRBD1. V shed 4 bases, J shed 6 bases, and the junction held 7 bases outside the gene matches. This CDR3 is built from 15 residues. The germline V gene encodes CDR1 MGHRA and CDR2 YSYEKL. CDR3 in amino acids: CASSPGQGAVGEQYF. In DNA form, the CDR3 reads TGCGCCAGCAGCCCGGGACAGGGGGCCGTGGGCGAGCAGTACTTC.

The chain couples TRBV19 to TRBJ1-3, with unresolved D. Trimming removed 6 bases from V and 1 base from J, with 10 bases in between. This CDR3 region has 14 residues. Germline CDR1 is LNHDA and CDR2 is SQIVND (reference sequence). Here the CDR3 reads CASSLTNSGNTIYF. In nucleotides, the CDR3 is TGTGCCAGTAGCCTAACGAATTCTGGAAACACCATATATTTT.

The V call is TRBV7-3, the J call TRBJ1-1; 9 bases match TRBD1. CDR1 SGHTA and CDR2 FQGTGA come from the germline V gene. The CDR3 length is 15 residues. V lost 5 bases, J lost 1 base, and 5 bases stayed unmatched. The CDR3 DNA sequence: TGTGCCAGCAGCGACACAGGGGGCGCGAACACTGAAGCTTTCTTT. This encodes CASSDTGGANTEAFF.

Concerning this clone itself: In the same sample, other DNA sequences code for this CDR3. J is TRBJ1-5 and V is TRBV18; D may be TRBD1 (5 bases). V was clipped by 3 bases and J by 1 base, with 7 bases between them. CDR1 and CDR2 (germline): KGHSH, LQKENI. This CDR3 is built from 14 residues. CDR3 coding DNA: TGTGCCAGCTCACCCGGGGGGAGCAATCAGCCCCAGCATTTT. It translates to CASSPGGSNQPQHF.

This rearrangement joins TRBV12-3 or TRBV12-4 to TRBJ1-1, with no clear D. This CDR3 region has 12 residues. Trimming pared 6 bases from V and 3 bases from J, leaving 8 bases between. CDR3 loop: CASRPLYTEAFF. For the CDR3, the DNA is TGTGCCAGCAGGCCACTGTACACTGAAGCTTTCTTT.

This chain connects TRBV4-1 to TRBJ2-6; possible D gene TRBD2, 5 bases. Germline CDR1 MGHRA, CDR2 YSYEKL. V lost 0 bases and J lost 10, with 7 bases in between. The length of the CDR3 is 13 residues. CDR3 nucleotides: TGCGCCAGCAGCCAAGATCCGGGGAACGTCCTGACTTTC. Residues: CASSQDPGNVLTF.

V and J are TRBV5-1 and TRBJ1-5; D call uncertain. CDR1 SGHRS and CDR2 YFSETQ come from the germline V gene. This CDR3 region has 16 residues. With 4 bases removed from V and 3 bases from J, the gap between germline ends came to 17 bases. The CDR3 spells CASSAGPSRDNQPQHF. CDR3 sequence (DNA): TGCGCCAGCAGCGCAGGACCTAGCCGCGACAATCAGCCCCAGCATTTT.

The CDR3 loop is CAIRPSGGATEAFF. The CDR3, as DNA: TGTGCCATCAGGCCCAGCGGGGGGGCCACTGAAGCTTTCTTT. The chain couples TRBV10-3 to TRBJ1-1; TRBD1 might be the D (6 bases). This CDR3 spans 14 amino acids. V was cut by 6 bases and J by 4 bases, with 15 bases left in between. The germline V gene has CDR1 ENHRY and CDR2 SYGVKD.

The DNA for the CDR3 is TGTGCCAGCTTTTCGGGATTGGGCTACAATGAGCAGTTCTTC. Its translation: CASFSGLGYNEQFF. The chain joins TRBV28 to TRBJ2-1; perhaps TRBD2 as D (5 bases). Per the germline V gene, CDR1 is MDHEN and CDR2 is SYDVKM. The CDR3 extends over 14 amino acids. The V gene lost 8 bases and the J gene lost 3 bases, with 14 bases spanning the gap.

V and J are TRBV19 and TRBJ2-3; 9 positions match TRBD2. The ends lost 7 bases at V and 4 bases at J; junction bases unmatched: 6. This CDR3 has 14 residues. The germline CDR1 and CDR2 sequences are LNHDA and SQIVND (reference sequence). CDR3 nucleotide sequence: TGTGCCAGTACCCCAGCGGGAGGAGCAGATACGCAGTATTTT. Translating it yields CASTPAGGADTQYF.

Only a few counts were recorded for this clone. The J gene is TRBJ2-1, the V gene TRBV18, with 8 nucleotides matching TRBD1. The germline V gene encodes CDR1 KGHSH and CDR2 LQKENI. The CDR3 loop spans 16 amino acids. V trimming: 2 bases; J trimming: 7 bases; junction bases outside the gene matches: 10. This CDR3 reads CASSPVGTGGPNEQFF. CDR3 nucleotides: TGTGCCAGCTCACCAGTGGGGACAGGAGGGCCTAATGAGCAGTTCTTC. The whole variable domain, remainder taken from reference TRBV18 and TRBJ2-1, is NAGVMQNPRHLVRRRGQEARLRCSPMKGHSHVYWYRQLPEEGLKFMVYLQKENIIDESGMPKERFSAEFPKEGPSILRIQQVVRGDSAAYFCASSPVGTGGPNEQFFGPGTRLTVL.

The genes are TRBV7-3 and TRBJ2-1; D is perhaps TRBD2 (6 bases). The V end lost 3 bases, the J end lost 9 bases, and 18 bases lay between the germline ends. The CDR3 covers 15 residues. CDR1 and CDR2 from the germline V gene are SGHTA and FQGTGA. CDR3 sequence: CASSFISGEAAEQFF. The CDR3 DNA reads as TGTGCCAGCAGCTTTATTTCGGGAGAGGCTGCTGAGCAGTTCTTC.

The gene calls are TRBV6-5 and TRBJ2-1; the match to TRBD2 covers 10 bases. V was clipped by 7 bases and J by 6 bases; unmatched bases: 9. The CDR3 extends over 15 amino acids. The germline CDR1 and CDR2 sequences are MNHEY and SVGAGI. The CDR3 nucleotides are TGTGCCAGCACCCCTAGAGCGGGGGGGTCCAATGAGCAGTTCTTC. This sequence encodes CASTPRAGGSNEQFF.

The chain recombines TRBV27 with TRBJ2-1, with 11 positions matching TRBD1. The junction had 4 bases not matched to a gene; V was cut back by 3 bases and J by 0 bases. The CDR3 is 17 residues long. Per germline, CDR1 MNHEY and CDR2 SMNVEV (reference sequence). CDR3 amino acids: CASSLGDRGSSYNEQFF. The CDR3 coding sequence is TGTGCCAGCAGTTTGGGGGACAGGGGGAGCTCCTACAATGAGCAGTTCTTC.

A few counts support this clone. The rearrangement links TRBV6-5 to TRBJ1-5, with 7 bases that match TRBD1. The CDR3 sequence is 15 residues long. CDR1 and CDR2 from the germline V gene are MNHEY and SVGAGI. V shed 5 bases, J shed 0 bases, and the junction held 4 bases outside the gene matches. CDR3 DNA: TGTGCCAGCAGTCCGACAGGGTATAGCAATCAGCCCCAGCATTTT. It translates to CASSPTGYSNQPQHF.